The 8 T cell receptor beta chains below were found in one sample sequenced in a study of T cell responses to AZD1222 COVID-19 vaccine. Profiled with immunoSEQ multiplex PCR; TCRdb holds only in-frame clones, not every one. Of approximately 150,000 clones listed, about 90% are singletons. The sequencing used peripheral blood, collected 28 days after the second AZD1222 dose. These receptors were collected from an adult who received the AZD1222 COVID-19 vaccine.

The J gene is TRBJ1-2, the V gene TRBV5-3; 7 nucleotides line up with TRBD1. Being an ORF, TRBV5-3 has a function that is uncertain. This CDR3 has 15 amino acids. V was pared by 3 bases and J by 3 bases, with 8 bases of the junction left unmatched. As DNA, the CDR3 is TGTGCCAGAAGCTGGTTGACAGGGAAGGACTATGGCTACACCTTC. Amino acids: CARSWLTGKDYGYTF.

The rearrangement links TRBV29-1 to TRBJ2-5; D remains ambiguous. The germline CDR1 and CDR2 sequences are SQVTM and ANQGSEA. The CDR3 runs to 14 residues. Trimming took 2 bases from V and 1 from J, leaving 11 bases between them. The CDR3 sequence: CSVERPTTQETQYF. CDR3 nucleotide sequence: TGCAGCGTTGAAAGGCCCACAACCCAAGAGACCCAGTACTTC.

This chain links TRBV6-5 with TRBJ1-4; possible D gene TRBD1, 5 bases. The germline gives CDR1 MNHEY, CDR2 SVGAGI. The CDR3 spans 15 residues. Trimming took 1 base from V and 8 from J, leaving 14 bases between them. The CDR3 region is CASSYFARAGEKLFF. The DNA for the CDR3 is TGTGCCAGCAGTTACTTCGCCAGGGCGGGCGAAAAACTGTTTTTT.

The chain joins TRBV2 to TRBJ1-6; 10 nucleotides line up with TRBD1. The CDR3 extends over 15 amino acids. Per germline, CDR1 SNHLY and CDR2 FYNNEI. J gave up 9 bases and V 2 bases, and 4 bases lay outside the gene matches. CDR3 in DNA: TGTGCCAGCAGTGAACGACAGGGGGCCCCTTCACCCCTCCACTTT. Translation gives CASSERQGAPSPLHF.

This chain joins TRBV6-5 and TRBJ2-3, with D unresolved. CDR1 and CDR2 from the germline V gene are MNHEY and SVGAGI. This CDR3 spans 12 amino acids. V dropped 7 bases and J dropped 4 bases, with 9 bases sitting between them. DNA for the CDR3: TGTGCCAGCACCTACTCGGCAGATACGCAGTATTTT. Encoded protein: CASTYSADTQYF.

V gene TRBV4-1 combines with J gene TRBJ1-2; D call uncertain. The CDR3 is 18 amino acids. CDR1 is MGHRA and CDR2 is YSYEKL in the germline V gene. The V end was cut by 4 bases, the J end by 3 bases, with 24 bases between. The CDR3 loop reads CASSLMEGRGVRDYGYTF. The CDR3 bases are TGCGCCAGCAGCCTTATGGAGGGAAGAGGAGTCCGTGACTATGGCTACACCTTC.

This rearrangement joins TRBV7-9 to TRBJ2-5, with 12 bases matching TRBD1. The V segment lost 5 bases and the J segment 4 bases; nucleotides outside the gene matches: 8. The CDR3 runs 16 residues. CDR1 and CDR2 (germline): SEHNR, FQNEAQ (reference sequence). This CDR3 reads CASSPPGQGARETQYF. The CDR3 nucleotides are TGTGCCAGCAGCCCCCCGGGACAGGGGGCGAGAGAGACCCAGTACTTC.

V gene TRBV7-6 combines with J gene TRBJ2-1; no firm D call. CDR1 and CDR2 from the germline V gene are SGHVS and FNYEAQ. The CDR3 has 17 amino acids. V lost 1 base to trimming and J lost 0 bases, with 13 bases between them. The CDR3 protein is CASSLDVAGSSYNEQFF. The CDR3 coding sequence is TGTGCCAGCAGCTTAGATGTGGCCGGTAGCTCCTACAATGAGCAGTTCTTC.